This entry is about one T cell receptor (beta chain). Antigen: not known. The CDR3 has 24 residues. This sample stems from a study of Ad26.COV2.S vaccination and SARS-CoV-2 variants. Background on the study: The trial was COV1001 and the donor's arm was Ad26.COV2.S. Doses of Ad26.COV2.S were injected into muscle once or twice, 56 days apart.

Findings and caveats of the study: Breadth, reportedly substantial, characterized the spike-specific CD8+ and CD4+ T cell responses after vaccination.

Sequenced by immunoSEQ multiplex PCR; TCRdb stores in-frame clones only, minus some. The top ten clones hold roughly 3.5% of a sample with about 280,000 clones, around 87% of them seen once. Regarding treatment: 19 received Ad26.COV2.S at low or high dose, single or two shots; about five received placebo; per-sample allocation not given. Vaccine and placebo recipients were sampled on day 63 after the first injection. In Boston, an adult donor aged 18-55 years took part. The sequenced sample was peripheral blood, obtained in a trial of Ad26.COV2.S vaccine versus placebo. The chain combines TRBV12-2 with TRBJ2-7; the D call of TRBD1 is as the table states it, not checked on the DNA. TRBV12-2 is listed as a pseudogene. This clonotype was obtained from a person aged 18-65 years who received the Ad26.COV2.S COVID-19 vaccine or a placebo. The CDR3 region has the DNA TGTGCAAGTCGCTTAGAGTGTGAGGACTGGGTCGTAAGGGGACAGGGGAGTTGGGATCACGAGCAGTACTTC. This sequence encodes CASRLECEDWVVRGQGSWDHEQYF.